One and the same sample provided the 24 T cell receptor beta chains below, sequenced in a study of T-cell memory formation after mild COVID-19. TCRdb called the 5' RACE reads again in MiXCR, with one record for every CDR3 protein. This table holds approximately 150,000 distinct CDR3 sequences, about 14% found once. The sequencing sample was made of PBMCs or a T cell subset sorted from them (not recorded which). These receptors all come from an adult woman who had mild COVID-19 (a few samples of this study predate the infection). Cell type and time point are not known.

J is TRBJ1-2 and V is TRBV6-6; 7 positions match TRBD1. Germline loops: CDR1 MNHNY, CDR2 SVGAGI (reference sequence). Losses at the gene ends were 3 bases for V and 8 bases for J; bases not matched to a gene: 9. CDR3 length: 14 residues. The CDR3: CASSYTGEGGGYTF. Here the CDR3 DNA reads TGTGCCAGCAGTTATACAGGGGAAGGAGGGGGCTACACCTTC.

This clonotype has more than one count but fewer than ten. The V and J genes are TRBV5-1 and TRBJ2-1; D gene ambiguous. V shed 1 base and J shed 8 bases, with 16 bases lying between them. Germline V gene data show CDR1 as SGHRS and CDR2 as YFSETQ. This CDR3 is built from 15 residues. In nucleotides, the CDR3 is TGCGCCAGCAGCTTGATAAGTTCCCATCGACATGAGCAGTTCTTC. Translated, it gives CASSLISSHRHEQFF.

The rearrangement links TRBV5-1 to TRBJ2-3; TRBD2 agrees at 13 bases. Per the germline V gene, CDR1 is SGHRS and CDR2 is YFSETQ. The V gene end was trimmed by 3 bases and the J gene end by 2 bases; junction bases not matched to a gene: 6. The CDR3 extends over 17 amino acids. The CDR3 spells CASSSSGLAGVTDTQYF. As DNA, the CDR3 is TGCGCCAGCAGCTCCAGCGGACTAGCGGGGGTCACAGATACGCAGTATTTT. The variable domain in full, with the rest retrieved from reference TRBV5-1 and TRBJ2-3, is KAGVTQTPRYLIKTRGQQVTLSCSPISGHRSVSWYQQTPGQGLQFLFEYFSETQRNKGNFPGRFSGRQFSNSRSEMNVSTLELGDSALYLCASSSSGLAGVTDTQYFGPGTRLTVL.

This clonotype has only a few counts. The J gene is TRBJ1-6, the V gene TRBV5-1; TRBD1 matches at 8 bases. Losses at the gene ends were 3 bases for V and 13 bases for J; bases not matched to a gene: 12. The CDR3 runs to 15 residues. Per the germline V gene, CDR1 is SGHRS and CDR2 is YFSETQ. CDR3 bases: TGCGCCAGCAGCTCCGCCGGGACAGGACTCGGCCCCCTCCACTTT. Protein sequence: CASSSAGTGLGPLHF.

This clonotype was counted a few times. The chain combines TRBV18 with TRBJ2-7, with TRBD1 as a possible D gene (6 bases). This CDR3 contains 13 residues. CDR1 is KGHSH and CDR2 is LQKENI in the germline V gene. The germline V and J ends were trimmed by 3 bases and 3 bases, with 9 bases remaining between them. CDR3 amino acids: CASSPTGSYEQYF. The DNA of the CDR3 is TGTGCCAGCTCACCGACAGGAAGCTACGAGCAGTACTTC. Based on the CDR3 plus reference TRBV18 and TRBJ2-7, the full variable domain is NAGVMQNPRHLVRRRGQEARLRCSPMKGHSHVYWYRQLPEEGLKFMVYLQKENIIDESGMPKERFSAEFPKEGPSILRIQQVVRGDSAAYFCASSPTGSYEQYFGPGTRLTVT.

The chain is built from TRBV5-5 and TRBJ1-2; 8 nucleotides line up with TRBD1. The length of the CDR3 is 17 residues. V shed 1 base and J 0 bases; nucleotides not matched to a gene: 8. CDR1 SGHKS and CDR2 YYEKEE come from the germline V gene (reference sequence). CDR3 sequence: CASSLFDRGRTNYGYTF. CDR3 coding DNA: TGTGCCAGCAGCTTGTTTGACAGGGGACGTACTAACTATGGCTACACCTTC.

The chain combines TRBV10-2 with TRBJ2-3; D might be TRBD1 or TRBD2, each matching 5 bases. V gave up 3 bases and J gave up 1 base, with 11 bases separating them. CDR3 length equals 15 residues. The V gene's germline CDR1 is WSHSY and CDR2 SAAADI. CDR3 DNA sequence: TGCGCCAGCAGTGACTCCGGGGCCCGCACAGATACGCAGTATTTT. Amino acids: CASSDSGARTDTQYF.

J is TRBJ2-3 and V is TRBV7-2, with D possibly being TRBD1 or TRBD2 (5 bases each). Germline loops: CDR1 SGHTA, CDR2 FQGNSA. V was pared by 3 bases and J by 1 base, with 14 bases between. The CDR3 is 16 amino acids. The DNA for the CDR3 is TGTGCCAGCAGCTTCCGGGGCAATGCTGGCACAGATACGCAGTATTTT. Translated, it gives CASSFRGNAGTDTQYF.

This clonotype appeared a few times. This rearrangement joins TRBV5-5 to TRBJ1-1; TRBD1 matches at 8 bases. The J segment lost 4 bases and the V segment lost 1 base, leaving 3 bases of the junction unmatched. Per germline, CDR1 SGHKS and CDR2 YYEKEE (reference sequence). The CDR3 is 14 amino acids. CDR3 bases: TGTGCCAGCAGCTTGTGGACAGGGAGCACTGAAGCTTTCTTT. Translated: CASSLWTGSTEAFF.

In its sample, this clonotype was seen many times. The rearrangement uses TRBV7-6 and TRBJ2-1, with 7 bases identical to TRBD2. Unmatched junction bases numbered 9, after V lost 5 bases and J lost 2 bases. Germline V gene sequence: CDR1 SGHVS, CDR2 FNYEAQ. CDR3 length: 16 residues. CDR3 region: CASSPRGGVPYNEQFF. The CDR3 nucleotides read TGTGCCAGCAGCCCGAGGGGAGGGGTACCCTACAATGAGCAGTTCTTC.

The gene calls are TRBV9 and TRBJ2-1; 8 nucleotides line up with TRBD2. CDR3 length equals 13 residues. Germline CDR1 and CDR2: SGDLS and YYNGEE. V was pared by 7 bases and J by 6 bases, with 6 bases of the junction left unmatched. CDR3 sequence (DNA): TGTGCCAGCGGGAGCGGGAGAATCAATGAGCAGTTCTTC. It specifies CASGSGRINEQFF. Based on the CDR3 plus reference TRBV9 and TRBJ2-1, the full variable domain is DSGVTQTPKHLITATGQRVTLRCSPRSGDLSVYWYQQSLDQGLQFLIQYYNGEERAKGNILERFSAQQFPDLHSELNLSSLELGDSALYFCASGSGRINEQFFGPGTRLTVL.

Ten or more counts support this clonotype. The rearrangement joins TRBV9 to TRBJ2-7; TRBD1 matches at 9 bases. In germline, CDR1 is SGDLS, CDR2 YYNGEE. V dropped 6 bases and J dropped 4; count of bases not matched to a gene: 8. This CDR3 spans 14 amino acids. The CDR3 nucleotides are TGTGCCAGCAATAGCGGACAGGGGTCATACGAGCAGTACTTC. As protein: CASNSGQGSYEQYF.

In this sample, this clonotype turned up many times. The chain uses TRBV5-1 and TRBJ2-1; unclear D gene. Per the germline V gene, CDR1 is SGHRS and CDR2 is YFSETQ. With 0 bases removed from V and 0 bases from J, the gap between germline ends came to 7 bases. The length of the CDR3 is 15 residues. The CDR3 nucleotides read TGCGCCAGCAGCTTGGGCAGTAGCTCCTACAATGAGCAGTTCTTC. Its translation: CASSLGSSSYNEQFF.

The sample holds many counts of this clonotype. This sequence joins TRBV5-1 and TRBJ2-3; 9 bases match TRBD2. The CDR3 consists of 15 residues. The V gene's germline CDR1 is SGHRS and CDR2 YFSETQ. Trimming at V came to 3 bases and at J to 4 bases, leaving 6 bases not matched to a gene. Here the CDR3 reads CASSSGLATADTQYF. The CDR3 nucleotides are TGCGCCAGCAGCTCAGGACTAGCGACCGCAGATACGCAGTATTTT.

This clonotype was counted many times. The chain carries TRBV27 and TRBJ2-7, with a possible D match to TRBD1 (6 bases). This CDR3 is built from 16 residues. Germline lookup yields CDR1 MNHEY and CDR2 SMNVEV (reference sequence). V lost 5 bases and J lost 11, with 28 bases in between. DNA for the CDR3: TGTGCCAGCAGTATTGATCCCAACAGGGCGGTGAACTCGGAGTACTTC. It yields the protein CASSIDPNRAVNSEYF.

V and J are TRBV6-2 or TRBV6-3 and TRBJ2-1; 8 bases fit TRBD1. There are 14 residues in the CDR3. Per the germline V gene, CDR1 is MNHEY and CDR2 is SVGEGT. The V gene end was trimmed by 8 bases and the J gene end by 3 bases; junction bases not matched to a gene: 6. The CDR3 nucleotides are TGTGCCAGCCACAGGGGGATGGGCTACAATGAGCAGTTCTTC. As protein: CASHRGMGYNEQFF.

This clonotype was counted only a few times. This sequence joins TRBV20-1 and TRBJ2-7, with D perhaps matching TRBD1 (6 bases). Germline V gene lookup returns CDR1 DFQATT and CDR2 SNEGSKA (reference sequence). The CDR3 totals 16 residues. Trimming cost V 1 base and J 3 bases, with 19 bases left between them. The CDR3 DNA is TGCAGTGCTAGAGTACAGGGAAAAAAGCGTATCTACGAGCAGTACTTC. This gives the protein CSARVQGKKRIYEQYF.

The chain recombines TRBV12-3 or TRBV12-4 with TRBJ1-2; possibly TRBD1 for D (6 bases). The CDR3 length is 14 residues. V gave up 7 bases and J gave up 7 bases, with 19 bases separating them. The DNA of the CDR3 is TGTGCCAGCACCCTAGGGGGAGGGGAGGGTGGCTACACCTTC. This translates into CASTLGGGEGGYTF.

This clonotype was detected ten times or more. The CDR3 region has the DNA TGTGCCAGCAGCCAAGATCTCACCGGGGAGCTGTTTTTT. This gives the protein CASSQDLTGELFF. The chain links TRBV14 to TRBJ2-2; D is undetermined. Germline values: CDR1 SGHDN, CDR2 FVKESK. The CDR3 is 13 residues long. Trimming pared 0 bases from V and 4 bases from J, leaving 3 bases between.

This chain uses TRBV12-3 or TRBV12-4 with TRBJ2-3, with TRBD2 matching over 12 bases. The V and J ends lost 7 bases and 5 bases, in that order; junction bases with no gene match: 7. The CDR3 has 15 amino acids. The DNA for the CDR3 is TGTGCCAGCATCGGACTAGCGGGATGGGGAGATACGCAGTATTTT. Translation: CASIGLAGWGDTQYF.

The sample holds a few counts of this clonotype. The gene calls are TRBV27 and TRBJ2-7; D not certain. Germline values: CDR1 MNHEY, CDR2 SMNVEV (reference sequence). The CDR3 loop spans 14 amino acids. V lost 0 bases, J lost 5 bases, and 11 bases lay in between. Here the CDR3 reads CASSLSGTFDEQYF. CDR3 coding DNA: TGTGCCAGCAGTTTATCGGGTACCTTCGACGAGCAGTACTTC.

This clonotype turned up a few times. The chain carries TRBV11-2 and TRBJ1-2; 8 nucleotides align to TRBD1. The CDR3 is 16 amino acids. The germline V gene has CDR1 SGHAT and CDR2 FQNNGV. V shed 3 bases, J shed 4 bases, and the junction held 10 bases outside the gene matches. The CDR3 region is CASSFVTGDPLYGYTF. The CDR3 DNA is TGTGCCAGCAGCTTTGTGACAGGGGACCCCCTCTATGGCTACACCTTC.

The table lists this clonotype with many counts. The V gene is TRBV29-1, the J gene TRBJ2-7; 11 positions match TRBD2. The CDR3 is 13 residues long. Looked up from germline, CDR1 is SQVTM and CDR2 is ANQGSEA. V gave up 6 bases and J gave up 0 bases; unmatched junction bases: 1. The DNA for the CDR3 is TGCAGCGTCCTAGCGGGGGGCTCCTACGAGCAGTACTTC. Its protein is CSVLAGGSYEQYF.

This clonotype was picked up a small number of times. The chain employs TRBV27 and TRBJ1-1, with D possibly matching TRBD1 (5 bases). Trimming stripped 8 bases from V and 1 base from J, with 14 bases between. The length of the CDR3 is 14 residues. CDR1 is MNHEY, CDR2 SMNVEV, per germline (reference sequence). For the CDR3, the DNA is TGTGCCAGCTTCACGGGACTGAAGAACACTGAAGCTTTCTTT. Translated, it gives CASFTGLKNTEAFF.